This T cell receptor (beta chain) originates from a study of blood T cell repertoires in COVID-19 (TCRdb year 2020). In terms of the full investigation: Collaborator samples came from the United States, Italy and Spain and covered acute and convalescent phases of COVID-19. The material from the prospective study consisted of cDNA or gDNA derived from T cells, B-cell-depleted T cells, or PBMCs. Deeply sampled blood TCRbeta repertoires from subjects exposed to, actively infected with, or recovered from COVID-19 were included in the dataset. A freely available public database, intended as a resource for researchers studying the immune response to SARS-CoV-2, is where the repertoires were released. Samples came from the ongoing ImmuneRACE study (first 160 participants) plus 1,254 subjects from 6 global collaborators. Sample metadata almost always included a de-identified subject ID, COVID-19 status, age in years and sex. Where available, HLA class I and class II types were taken from metadata supplied by the sample provider and were not determined by assay-based typing.

The immunoSEQ Assay, a bias-controlled multiplex PCR, was used to amplify TCRbeta CDR3 regions from genomic DNA. For the original study's pipeline: The number of nucleated cells in each sample was estimated from the amplification of reference gene primers within the assay. To quantify the absolute abundance of each unique TCRbeta CDR3 rearrangement, sequence reads were collapsed and filtered. For each sample, productive Simpson clonality was calculated by taking the square root of Simpson's diversity index across productive rearrangements. In TCRdb, the immuneACCESS table is reduced to in-frame sequences with V and J assigned. These tables do not hold every clone; where another copy was compared, an unresolved V gene accounts for under half, and the others remain unexplained. The DNA gave D and trimming, while V, J and clone size come from that table. This sample gives under 200,000 clones in total; approximately 90% of them show up just once. The ten top clones hold under 25% of the sample.

Here is what the overall study found, with its caveats: The amount of clinical and demographic metadata varied by source and participant and was provided uncurated.

The collaborating institutions used their own protocols to collect whole blood in K2EDTA tubes. For TCRbeta analysis, collaborator samples were shipped as frozen whole blood, as isolated PBMCs, or as DNA extracted from either sample type. Concerning this clone: There is no known antigen for this receptor. No base quality values were provided; no much bigger clone lies one nucleotide off.

At the junction V is shortened by 2 bases and J by 5 bases; bases outside the gene matches: 6. Spanning cysteine to phenylalanine, the CDR3 consists of 16 amino acids. The entry retains the CDR3 DNA only, 48 bases that are in frame from base 1. Looking up the germline V gene yields CDR1 SGHRS and CDR2 YFSETQ. Sequenced material: peripheral blood. The V and J segments used are TRBV5-1 and TRBJ1-4; the central 10 bases match TRBD1. This clonotype was obtained from a man aged 55 to 69 with active or convalescent COVID-19. Read as DNA, the sequence is TGCGCCAGCAGCTTAAAGACAGGGGGCTTAAATGAAAAACTGTTTTTT. Translated, it reads CASSLKTGGLNEKLFF.